The 28 T cell receptor beta chains below all came from one sample that was sequenced in a study of T cell changes during pregnancy in multiple sclerosis. This table comes from immunoSEQ multiplex PCR, and its TCRdb copy is limited to in-frame clones, with some not included. Of around 70,000 clones in the sample, under 95% are singletons; the top ten hold 1.4% to 1.5%. The sample was peripheral blood, taken after pregnancy. Source of these receptors: a female donor with multiple sclerosis, enrolled in a pregnancy study.

The rearrangement uses TRBV6-5 and TRBJ2-7; the D gene is possibly TRBD1 (6 bases). Trimming removed 4 bases from V and 0 bases from J, with 13 bases in between. This CDR3 contains 15 residues. In germline, CDR1 is MNHEY, CDR2 SVGAGI. Here the CDR3 reads CASSSGDTTSYEQYF. The CDR3 DNA sequence: TGTGCCAGCAGTTCCGGGGACACCACCTCCTACGAGCAGTACTTC.

The chain recombines TRBV9 with TRBJ1-4; TRBD1 aligns across 9 bases. V lost 3 bases and J lost 6; bases outside the gene matches: 12. The CDR3 covers 17 residues. Germline V CDR1 and CDR2: SGDLS, YYNGEE. CDR3 coding DNA: TGTGCCAGCAGCGCGGGACAGGGAGAGAATTGGGATGAAAAACTGTTTTTT. This encodes CASSAGQGENWDEKLFF.

This clone was seen only once. The rearrangement joins TRBV5-6 to TRBJ2-1, with 8 nucleotides matching TRBD2. Germline V lookup: CDR1 SGHDT, CDR2 YYEEEE. V was pared by 4 bases and J by 6 bases, with 3 bases of the junction left unmatched. CDR3 length equals 13 residues. Here the CDR3 DNA reads TGTGCCAGCAGCACCGGGACTAGCAATGAGCAGTTCTTC. Encoded protein: CASSTGTSNEQFF.

This clone was detected only once. The chain links TRBV7-9 to TRBJ2-1; 10 positions match TRBD2. Germline loops: CDR1 SEHNR, CDR2 FQNEAQ (reference sequence). This CDR3 spans 15 amino acids. The V gene end was trimmed by 4 bases and the J gene end by 4 bases; junction bases not matched to a gene: 4. The CDR3 DNA follows: TGTGCCAGCAGCTCCGGACTAGCGGAATACAATGAGCAGTTCTTC. Encoded protein: CASSSGLAEYNEQFF.

This chain joins TRBV6-1 and TRBJ1-5, with D perhaps TRBD1 (5 bases). CDR1 and CDR2 from the germline V gene are MNHNS and SASEGT. This CDR3 spans 13 amino acids. V lost 5 bases to trimming and J lost 5 bases, with 10 bases between them. The CDR3 loop is CASSTGRYQPQHF. CDR3 DNA sequence: TGTGCCAGCAGTACAGGACGGTATCAGCCCCAGCATTTT.

V is TRBV30 and J is TRBJ1-2, with D possibly matching TRBD1 (5 bases). Germline assignment: CDR1 GTSNPN and CDR2 SVGIG (reference sequence). The CDR3 is 13 residues long. The germline V and J ends were trimmed by 0 bases and 4 bases, with 9 bases remaining between them. CDR3 in amino acids: CAWSVKGAYGYTF. The CDR3 DNA is TGTGCCTGGAGTGTTAAAGGGGCCTATGGCTACACCTTC.

A few counts support this clone. The V gene is TRBV9, the J gene TRBJ2-1; TRBD2 might be the D (6 bases). The CDR3 covers 12 residues. The germline V and J ends were trimmed by 0 bases and 11 bases, with 9 bases remaining between them. Germline loops: CDR1 SGDLS, CDR2 YYNGEE. The CDR3, as DNA: TGTGCCAGCAGCGTAGTGAGCGGGCAGCAGTTCTTC. It translates to CASSVVSGQQFF.

This clone appeared a single time. The rearrangement uses TRBV5-1 and TRBJ1-1; D might be TRBD1 (6 bases). The CDR3 is made up of 15 amino acids. V was trimmed by 0 bases and J by 5 bases, leaving 14 bases between them. CDR1 SGHRS and CDR2 YFSETQ come from the germline V gene. CDR3 loop: CASSLAGMQGTEAFF. CDR3 nucleotide sequence: TGCGCCAGCAGCTTGGCCGGCATGCAGGGGACTGAAGCTTTCTTT. The entire variable domain, with the rest obtained from reference TRBV5-1 and TRBJ1-1, is as follows: KAGVTQTPRYLIKTRGQQVTLSCSPISGHRSVSWYQQTPGQGLQFLFEYFSETQRNKGNFPGRFSGRQFSNSRSEMNVSTLELGDSALYLCASSLAGMQGTEAFFGQGTRLTVV.

The rearrangement joins TRBV7-9 to TRBJ2-4; 7 bases are shared with TRBD1. Germline-derived CDR1 and CDR2 are SEHNR and FQNEAQ (reference sequence). With 5 bases clipped from V and 4 bases from J, the junction kept 11 bases outside the gene matches. The CDR3 is 16 amino acids. CDR3 residues: CASSLGTARAKNIQYF. The CDR3 DNA reads as TGTGCCAGCAGCCTGGGGACAGCCCGGGCAAAAAACATTCAGTACTTC.

The chain couples TRBV6-4 to TRBJ2-7, with D possibly TRBD1 on 5 matching bases. This CDR3 is 15 amino acids long. The germline V gene has CDR1 MRHNA and CDR2 SNTAGT. V gave up 6 bases and J gave up 4 bases, with 19 bases separating them. CDR3 protein: CASRERQLLPYEQYF. The CDR3 region has the DNA TGTGCCAGCAGAGAGAGACAGCTCCTTCCTTACGAGCAGTACTTC.

The V and J genes are TRBV5-1 and TRBJ1-1; no clear D. Looked up from germline, CDR1 is SGHRS and CDR2 is YFSETQ. The V gene lost 2 bases and the J gene lost 4 bases, with 24 bases spanning the gap. The CDR3 is 18 residues long. The CDR3 is CASSFRGSLNGYGTEAFF. CDR3 sequence (DNA): TGCGCCAGCAGCTTTCGAGGCAGTCTGAACGGTTATGGCACTGAAGCTTTCTTT. Full variable domain (rest looked up from reference TRBV5-1 and TRBJ1-1): KAGVTQTPRYLIKTRGQQVTLSCSPISGHRSVSWYQQTPGQGLQFLFEYFSETQRNKGNFPGRFSGRQFSNSRSEMNVSTLELGDSALYLCASSFRGSLNGYGTEAFFGQGTRLTVV.

Worth noting for this clone: The same CDR3 also results from other DNA sequences found in this sample. V usage is TRBV9 and J usage is TRBJ2-1; 9 nucleotides match TRBD2. V lost 0 bases and J lost 4; bases outside the gene matches: 5. CDR1 SGDLS and CDR2 YYNGEE come from the germline V gene. There are 16 residues in the CDR3. CDR3 coding DNA: TGTGCCAGCAGCGTAGTATTAGCGGGAGCTTACAATGAGCAGTTCTTC. Protein sequence: CASSVVLAGAYNEQFF.

The CDR3 here is CASSSRRGRGLGNEQFF. The CDR3 DNA is TGTGCCAGCAGTTCACGCCGGGGCAGGGGGCTCGGCAATGAGCAGTTCTTC. This chain uses TRBV28 with TRBJ2-1; 8 nucleotides agree with TRBD1. Germline V gives CDR1 MDHEN, CDR2 SYDVKM. The CDR3 is made up of 17 amino acids. The V gene end was trimmed by 4 bases and the J gene end by 6 bases; junction bases not matched to a gene: 14.

The chain is built from TRBV10-3 and TRBJ1-2, with D possibly being TRBD1 (5 bases). The V end was cut by 0 bases, the J end by 8 bases, with 16 bases between. Germline V gene sequence: CDR1 ENHRY, CDR2 SYGVKD. This CDR3 region has 15 residues. CDR3 in amino acids: CAISESIVSGNGYTF. The CDR3 DNA reads as TGTGCCATCAGTGAGTCGATAGTTTCAGGGAACGGCTACACCTTC.

The chain is built from TRBV27 and TRBJ1-1; TRBD1 is a possible D gene (6 bases). The germline CDR1 and CDR2 sequences are MNHEY and SMNVEV (reference sequence). CDR3 length: 15 amino acids. The V end was cut by 1 base, the J end by 3 bases, with 12 bases between. The CDR3 DNA is TGTGCCAGCAGTTTATTGGGGGCGGGGGACACTGAAGCTTTCTTT. Amino acid sequence: CASSLLGAGDTEAFF.

For this clone: Its ends do not fully match the called genes, so a read error is possible. V usage is TRBV30 and J usage is TRBJ2-3, with D tentatively TRBD2 (6 bases). The length of the CDR3 is 13 residues. CDR1 and CDR2 from the germline V gene are GTSNPN and SVGIG (reference sequence). The CDR3 coding sequence is TGTGCCTGGAGTAGCACTAGCAGAGATACGCAGTATTTT. Its translation is CAWSSTSRDTQYF.

The V call is TRBV6-5, the J call TRBJ1-2; 8 nucleotides agree with TRBD1. This CDR3 region has 15 residues. Germline V gene data show CDR1 as MNHEY and CDR2 as SVGAGI. V dropped 6 bases and J dropped 4; count of bases not matched to a gene: 10. CDR3 DNA: TGTGCCAGCAGCCGAAGCCCAGGACAGGGCTATGGCTACACCTTC. This codes for CASSRSPGQGYGYTF.

The genes are TRBV7-2 and TRBJ2-1; 10 positions match TRBD2. Germline CDR1 reads SGHTA; CDR2 reads FQGNSA. The CDR3 has 15 residues. V shed 6 bases and J 0 bases; nucleotides not matched to a gene: 2. This CDR3 reads CASRPSGSSYNEQFF. The CDR3 coding sequence is TGTGCCAGCAGACCTAGCGGGAGCTCCTACAATGAGCAGTTCTTC.

V gene TRBV5-6 combines with J gene TRBJ1-1; D ambiguous. Germline-derived CDR1 and CDR2 are SGHDT and YYEEEE. V was pared by 4 bases and J by 3 bases, with 7 bases between. The CDR3 sequence is 12 residues long. For the CDR3, the DNA is TGTGCCAGCAGCCCCGGGGACACTGAAGCTTTCTTT. It codes for CASSPGDTEAFF.

The gene calls are TRBV4-1 and TRBJ2-3, with 7 nucleotides matching TRBD1. The germline CDR1 and CDR2 sequences are MGHRA and YSYEKL. The length of the CDR3 is 17 residues. V was clipped by 0 bases and J by 5 bases; unmatched bases: 11. CDR3 residues: CASSQDYPQGTGDTQYF. The CDR3, as DNA: TGCGCCAGCAGCCAAGATTACCCACAGGGGACGGGAGATACGCAGTATTTT.

This sequence joins TRBV7-3 and TRBJ1-2; 7 nucleotides align to TRBD1. Unmatched junction bases numbered 10, after V lost 5 bases and J lost 4 bases. The CDR3 runs 15 residues. Germline loops: CDR1 SGHTA, CDR2 FQGTGA. CDR3 DNA sequence: TGTGCCAGCAGCCCTGACAGGGCTTATAGCTATGGCTACACCTTC. Its translation is CASSPDRAYSYGYTF.

The DNA for the CDR3 is TGCGCCAGCAGCTACGACTACGGGGGGTTCTACGAGCAGTACTTC. This sequence encodes CASSYDYGGFYEQYF. The chain has TRBV5-1 and TRBJ2-7; 7 bases match TRBD2. V trimming: 3 bases; J trimming: 3 bases; junction bases outside the gene matches: 9. CDR3 length: 15 amino acids. Looked up from germline, CDR1 is SGHRS and CDR2 is YFSETQ.

In DNA, the CDR3 is TGTGCCAGCAGTGACCGGACTAGGGGTACGCAGTATTTT. Its protein product is CASSDRTRGTQYF. The chain combines TRBV6-5 with TRBJ2-3; 7 nucleotides match TRBD2. Unmatched junction bases numbered 7, after V lost 5 bases and J lost 8 bases. The CDR3 totals 13 residues. Germline V gene data show CDR1 as MNHEY and CDR2 as SVGAGI.

This rearrangement joins TRBV18 to TRBJ2-3; TRBD1 aligns across 9 bases. CDR1 is KGHSH and CDR2 is LQKENI in the germline V gene. J lost 1 base, V lost 1 base, and 3 bases had no gene match. CDR3 length: 16 residues. CDR3 coding DNA: TGTGCCAGCTCACCACGACGGGACAGGGGCACAGATACGCAGTATTTT. Its protein is CASSPRRDRGTDTQYF.

This chain joins TRBV6-5 and TRBJ1-1, with 7 bases that match TRBD1. The CDR3 has 13 amino acids. J was trimmed by 2 bases and V by 4 bases; bases with no gene match: 1. Germline V gene sequence: CDR1 MNHEY, CDR2 SVGAGI. The CDR3 coding sequence is TGTGCCAGCAGTTGGGACAGCAACACTGAAGCTTTCTTT. This codes for CASSWDSNTEAFF.

On this clone itself: The junction departs from germline at one end; a sequencing error may be responsible. The chain couples TRBV7-9 to TRBJ2-7, with a weak D call TRBD1 (5 bases). The CDR3 is made up of 12 amino acids. CDR1 is SEHNR, CDR2 FQNEAQ, per germline (reference sequence). Here the CDR3 DNA reads TGTGCCAGCAGCTTAGAGGGGATCAAAACGCTCTTC. Translated: CASSLEGIKTLF.

The chain links TRBV6-5 to TRBJ1-2; TRBD1 agrees at 8 bases. Germline values: CDR1 MNHEY, CDR2 SVGAGI. The junction had 13 bases not matched to a gene; V was cut back by 5 bases and J by 8 bases. CDR3 length: 15 amino acids. The CDR3 here is CASSQRTGRVSGYTF. The DNA of the CDR3 is TGTGCCAGCAGTCAAAGGACAGGGCGGGTGAGCGGCTACACCTTC.

The chain is built from TRBV5-1 and TRBJ2-4; the D gene is possibly TRBD2 (7 bases). V was shortened by 1 base and J by 16 bases, with 12 bases between the two germline ends. The length of the CDR3 is 11 residues. Per the germline V gene, CDR1 is SGHRS and CDR2 is YFSETQ. Here the CDR3 reads CASSLLGGAYF. CDR3 nucleotides: TGCGCCAGCAGCTTGTTGGGGGGGGCTTACTTC.